This passage covers 14 T cell receptor beta chains from one sample sequenced in a study of T cells in Graves' hyperthyroidism and ophthalmopathy. Researchers amplified the TCR beta CDR3 regions from RNA transcripts. The TCR CDR3 first-round RT-PCR relied on the HTBI primer set. TCRdb redid the calling of the multiplex PCR reads with MiXCR, one entry per CDR3 protein. The sample records approximately 620,000 distinct CDR3 sequences, approximately 15% being singletons. The specimen sequenced was blood. The receptors come from a woman in her thirties with Graves' hyperthyroidism that later progressed to Graves' ophthalmopathy.

This clonotype was seen many times. The chain uses TRBV6-2 or TRBV6-3 and TRBJ2-6; 7 nucleotides align to TRBD1. Germline CDR1 reads MNHEY; CDR2 reads SVGEGT. This CDR3 is built from 19 residues. With 2 bases clipped from V and 0 bases from J, the junction kept 10 bases outside the gene matches. The CDR3 reads CASSYDSDRAYSGANVLTF. The CDR3 DNA follows: TGTGCCAGCAGTTACGACTCCGACAGGGCCTACTCTGGGGCCAACGTCCTGACTTTC.

This clonotype showed up many times. V is TRBV18 and J is TRBJ1-1; TRBD1 is a possible D gene (6 bases). Trimming removed 2 bases at V and 0 bases at J, with 10 bases between. The CDR3 is made up of 15 amino acids. Germline CDR1 KGHSH, CDR2 LQKENI. CDR3 bases: TGTGCCAGCTCACCAGGGGGCGTTTTGAACACTGAAGCTTTCTTT. It translates to CASSPGGVLNTEAFF. The full variable domain, with the rest looked up from reference TRBV18 and TRBJ1-1, is NAGVMQNPRHLVRRRGQEARLRCSPMKGHSHVYWYRQLPEEGLKFMVYLQKENIIDESGMPKERFSAEFPKEGPSILRIQQVVRGDSAAYFCASSPGGVLNTEAFFGQGTRLTVV.

This clonotype was recorded at least ten times. This chain links TRBV24-1 with TRBJ2-1; maybe TRBD1 (6 bases). Trimming stripped 1 base from V and 4 bases from J, with 10 bases between. The CDR3 has 15 residues. Germline lookup yields CDR1 KGHDR and CDR2 SFDVKD. DNA of the CDR3: TGTGCCACCAGTGATTTTACAGGGCAGTACAATGAGCAGTTCTTC. Translated: CATSDFTGQYNEQFF.

The chain recombines TRBV20-1 with TRBJ2-1, with D perhaps matching TRBD1 (6 bases). There are 14 residues in the CDR3. V lost 0 bases, J lost 7 bases, and 13 bases lay in between. Germline assignment: CDR1 DFQATT and CDR2 SNEGSKA (reference sequence). The CDR3 spells CSARDLQGSNEQFF. The CDR3 nucleotides are TGCAGTGCTAGAGATCTGCAGGGGTCGAATGAGCAGTTCTTC.

The sample holds many counts of this clonotype. CDR3 sequence reads: CASSLEAVTSTDTQYF. In nucleotides, the CDR3 is TGCGCCAGCAGCTTGGAGGCGGTAACTAGCACAGATACGCAGTATTTT. This chain uses TRBV5-1 with TRBJ2-3; D remains unclear. The ends were cut back, 0 bases at V and 0 bases at J, with 11 bases in the middle. The CDR3 loop spans 16 amino acids. Looked up from germline, CDR1 is SGHRS and CDR2 is YFSETQ.

Ten or more counts support this clonotype. The chain combines TRBV7-9 with TRBJ2-5, with 7 bases fitting TRBD1. Germline-derived CDR1 and CDR2 are SEHNR and FQNEAQ (reference sequence). The J segment lost 1 base and the V segment lost 1 base, leaving 6 bases of the junction unmatched. This CDR3 comprises 16 residues. Here the CDR3 reads CASSLGPTGLQETQYF. Here the CDR3 DNA reads TGTGCCAGCAGCTTAGGGCCGACAGGGCTCCAAGAGACCCAGTACTTC.

This clonotype was counted only a few times. The chain has TRBV7-9 and TRBJ2-1; TRBD2 aligns across 14 bases. The V segment lost 3 bases and the J segment 6 bases; nucleotides outside the gene matches: 10. Germline CDR1 and CDR2: SEHNR and FQNEAQ (reference sequence). The CDR3 is made up of 18 amino acids. CDR3 amino acids: CASSFAGTSGSFSNEQFF. The CDR3, as DNA: TGTGCCAGCAGCTTCGCCGGGACTAGCGGGAGTTTTAGCAATGAGCAGTTCTTC.

A few counts support this clonotype. The conserved phenylalanine or tryptophan normally closing the CDR3 is absent here, so this likely arose from a read error. V gene TRBV12-5 combines with J gene TRBJ2-2; a weak D match, TRBD1 (6 bases). This CDR3 spans 14 amino acids. Germline CDR1 LGHNT, CDR2 FRNRAP. Trimming took 7 bases from V and 3 from J, leaving 12 bases between them. In DNA form, the CDR3 reads TGTGCTAGTGAAACAGGGATTCACACCGGGGAGCTGTTTCTT. This encodes CASETGIHTGELFL.

The chain couples TRBV4-2 to TRBJ2-1, with 13 nucleotides matching TRBD2. The CDR3 totals 18 residues. With V trimmed by 1 base and J by 8 bases, 11 bases remained unmatched. Germline lookup yields CDR1 LGHNA and CDR2 YNFKEQ. The CDR3 nucleotides read TGTGCCAGCAGCCAAGGAGTGACTAGCGGGAGGAGGGGCGATGAGCAGTTCTTC. Its protein product is CASSQGVTSGRRGDEQFF.

Ten or more counts support this clonotype. CDR3 nucleotides: TGTGCCAGCAGTGTAGGGACGGTTGGCGAGCAGTACTTC. Translation: CASSVGTVGEQYF. This chain uses TRBV2 with TRBJ2-7, with D perhaps being TRBD1 or TRBD2 (5 bases each). Germline V lookup: CDR1 SNHLY, CDR2 FYNNEI. Trimming pared 4 bases from V and 6 bases from J, leaving 13 bases between. The CDR3 has 13 residues.

In regard to this clonotype: An end of the junction differs from the germline gene, which may be a read error. V usage is TRBV24-1 and J usage is TRBJ2-1; 10 bases are a match to TRBD2. This CDR3 has 16 amino acids. Germline CDR1 is KGHDR and CDR2 is SFDVKD. The CDR3 DNA reads TGTGCCACCAGTGACCCCAGCGGGGGGGCCGTGGATGAGCAGCTCTTC. Protein: CATSDPSGGAVDEQLF.

This clonotype was seen a few times. The chain recombines TRBV3-1 with TRBJ2-2; TRBD2 is a possible D gene (6 bases). The V end lost 4 bases, the J end lost 7 bases, and 19 bases lay between the germline ends. CDR3 length: 16 amino acids. Germline CDR1 is LGHDT and CDR2 is YNNKEL (reference sequence). CDR3 sequence reads: CASSPARDFYGGELFF. The CDR3 region has the DNA TGTGCCAGCAGCCCCGCCCGGGACTTCTACGGCGGGGAGCTGTTTTTT.

The J gene is TRBJ2-7, the V gene TRBV7-9, with D unresolved. V gave up 5 bases and J gave up 2 bases, with 10 bases separating them. The germline CDR1 and CDR2 sequences are SEHNR and FQNEAQ (reference sequence). The CDR3 extends over 13 amino acids. CDR3 sequence: CASSQANTYEQYF. The DNA for the CDR3 is TGTGCCAGCAGCCAGGCCAATACCTACGAGCAGTACTTC.

This clonotype was observed many times. The CDR3 coding sequence is TGCAGCGTTTACAGGAGCGGGGAGACCCAGTACTTC. This gives the protein CSVYRSGETQYF. The chain employs TRBV29-1 and TRBJ2-5; maybe TRBD2 (6 bases). The CDR3 loop spans 12 amino acids. Germline lookup yields CDR1 SQVTM and CDR2 ANQGSEA. Trimming took 5 bases from V and 5 from J, leaving 12 bases between them.